This T cell receptor beta chain was identified during a study of cytomegalovirus exposure and HLA in healthy donors. Findings and caveats of the study: Later analysis suggested links between common viral pathogens and several top significant clusters. Some V segments, including TRBV6-2 and TRBV6-3, were excluded as indistinguishable. Near-uniform donor sequencing depth was presumed by presence/absence analyses.

CDR1 and CDR2 from the germline V gene are SSHAT and FNYEAQ (reference sequence). The CDR3 runs to 14 residues. 60 Vbeta and 13 Jbeta primers were used in PCR. Sequenced by immunoSEQ multiplex PCR; TCRdb stores in-frame clones only, minus some. The table lists about 200,000 clones, about 85% of them singletons. This clone was seen a few times. Its specificity is not known. Sequence at one end of the junction differs from germline and may be a read error. The sequencing sample was made of PBMCs. This TCR was recovered from a male donor in good health and CMV-seropositive. The V gene is TRBV7-7, the J gene TRBJ2-5; perhaps TRBD2 as D (7 bases). The J call is doubtful: the DNA matches TRBJ2-7 better. CDR3: CASSPRGGGDEQYF. CDR3 in DNA: TGTGCTAGCAGCCCCAGGGGAGGGGGGGACGAGCAGTACTTC.